Given below is one T cell receptor beta chain in context. Then a second PCR, running about 6 to 12 cycles, was carried out with a sample-barcoded 5' primer and a J-beta primer mix. A template-switch adaptor that had 12 random nucleotides put a tag on each cDNA molecule. TCRdb reanalysed the 5' RACE reads using MiXCR and keeps one entry per CDR3 protein. The data show 600,000 to 850,000 distinct CDR3 sequences, approximately 39% seen once. These data are taken from a study of blood T cells in healthy people across ages. The sequence was collected from a woman aged 60-75 years in good health. Sample: blood.

The CDR3 is CASSTSGRAYEQYF. CDR3 sequence (DNA): TGTGCCAGCAGCACTAGCGGGAGGGCCTACGAGCAGTACTTC. The chain joins TRBV9 to TRBJ2-7; 13 bases fit TRBD2. Germline V lookup: CDR1 SGDLS, CDR2 YYNGEE. This CDR3 is 14 amino acids long. V lost 4 bases, J lost 2 bases, and 0 bases stayed unmatched.